This is a list of T cell receptor beta chains from one sample in a study of T cells in Graves' hyperthyroidism and ophthalmopathy. TCRdb analysed the multiplex PCR reads with MiXCR anew, one entry per CDR3 protein. The repertoire holds approximately 410,000 distinct CDR3 sequences, with roughly 15% as singletons. The sample consisted of blood. Every receptor here comes from a man younger than 35 with Graves' ophthalmopathy. The CDR3 runs from the conserved cysteine through the conserved F or W.

CDR3aa: CASSQKFTGSWTGELFF
j_gene: TRBJ2-2
v_gene: TRBV3-1

CDR3aa: CAWTRLVTGYTF
j_gene: TRBJ1-2
v_gene: TRBV30

CDR3aa: CASSYLASYEQYF
j_gene: TRBJ2-7
v_gene: TRBV6-1

CDR3aa: CASRRQVYEQYF
j_gene: TRBJ2-7
v_gene: TRBV6-1

CDR3aa: CASSMGETEQFF
j_gene: TRBJ2-1
v_gene: TRBV12-3/TRBV12-4

CDR3aa: CASSLGGALYTEAFF
j_gene: TRBJ1-1
v_gene: TRBV5-1

CDR3aa: CASSLRESTDTQYF
j_gene: TRBJ2-3
v_gene: TRBV5-1

CDR3aa: CSARGQGAGTGELFF
j_gene: TRBJ2-2
v_gene: TRBV20-1

CDR3aa: CASSQDPSSGMYEQYF
j_gene: TRBJ2-7
v_gene: TRBV4-1

CDR3aa: CASSVTGAMYQETQYF
j_gene: TRBJ2-5
v_gene: TRBV9

CDR3aa: CGARISTNEQFF
j_gene: TRBJ2-1
v_gene: TRBV29-1

CDR3aa: CASRSPGGGSRVSYEQYF
j_gene: TRBJ2-7
v_gene: TRBV2

CDR3aa: CASSYPGDGGRRYEQFF
j_gene: TRBJ2-1
v_gene: TRBV6-2/TRBV6-3

CDR3aa: CASRGHFSEAFF
j_gene: TRBJ1-1
v_gene: TRBV19

CDR3aa: CASSFSALTVPGEKLFF
j_gene: TRBJ1-4
v_gene: TRBV11-3

CDR3aa: CSARYDRAAGPLHF
j_gene: TRBJ1-6
v_gene: TRBV20-1

CDR3aa: CASSLVQGAGIQYF
j_gene: TRBJ2-4
v_gene: TRBV7-6

CDR3aa: CASSIDRGTDRYGYTF
j_gene: TRBJ1-2
v_gene: TRBV19

CDR3aa: CASSFVTRTDTQYF
j_gene: TRBJ2-3
v_gene: TRBV27

CDR3aa: CATSSETGAYNEQFF
j_gene: TRBJ2-1
v_gene: TRBV15

CDR3aa: CAISELARGRTDTQYF
j_gene: TRBJ2-3
v_gene: TRBV10-3

CDR3aa: CASRRLAGDYEQYF
j_gene: TRBJ2-7
v_gene: TRBV10-1

CDR3aa: CASSQAGPPAYTF
j_gene: TRBJ1-2
v_gene: TRBV3-1

CDR3aa: CASSQKIAGEANTDTQYF
j_gene: TRBJ2-3
v_gene: TRBV14

CDR3aa: CASSLERGGRETQYF
j_gene: TRBJ2-5
v_gene: TRBV7-2

CDR3aa: CSAKTESLYEQYF
j_gene: TRBJ2-7
v_gene: TRBV20-1